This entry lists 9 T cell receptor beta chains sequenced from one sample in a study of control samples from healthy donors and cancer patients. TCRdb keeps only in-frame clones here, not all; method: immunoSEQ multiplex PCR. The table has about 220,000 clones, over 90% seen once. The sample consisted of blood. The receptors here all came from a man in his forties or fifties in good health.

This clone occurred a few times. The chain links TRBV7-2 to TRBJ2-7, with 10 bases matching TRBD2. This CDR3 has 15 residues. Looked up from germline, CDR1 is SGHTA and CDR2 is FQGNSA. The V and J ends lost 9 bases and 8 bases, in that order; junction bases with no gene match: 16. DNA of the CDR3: TGTGCCAGGGATTCCATAGCGGGGGGTCTACTCAAGCAGTACTTC. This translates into CARDSIAGGLLKQYF.

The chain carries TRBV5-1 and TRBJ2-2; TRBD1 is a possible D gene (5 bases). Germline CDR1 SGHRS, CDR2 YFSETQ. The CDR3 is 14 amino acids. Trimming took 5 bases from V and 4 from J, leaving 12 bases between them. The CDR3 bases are TGCGCCAGCAGGAGGAAGGGGATCACCGGGGAGCTGTTTTTT. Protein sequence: CASRRKGITGELFF. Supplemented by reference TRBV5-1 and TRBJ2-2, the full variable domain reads KAGVTQTPRYLIKTRGQQVTLSCSPISGHRSVSWYQQTPGQGLQFLFEYFSETQRNKGNFPGRFSGRQFSNSRSEMNVSTLELGDSALYLCASRRKGITGELFFGEGSRLTVL.

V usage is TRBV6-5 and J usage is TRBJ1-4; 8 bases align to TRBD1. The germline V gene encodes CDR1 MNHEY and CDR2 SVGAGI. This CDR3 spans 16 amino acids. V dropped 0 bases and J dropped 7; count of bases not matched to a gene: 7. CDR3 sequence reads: CASSYSGGQGGEKLFF. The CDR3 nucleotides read TGTGCCAGCAGTTACTCGGGAGGACAGGGAGGTGAAAAACTGTTTTTT.

The CDR3 bases are TGCGCCAGCAGAGGTGAGGGGACGAACACTGAAGCTTTCTTT. Translation gives CASRGEGTNTEAFF. The rearrangement uses TRBV5-1 and TRBJ1-1, with D perhaps matching TRBD1 (5 bases). There are 14 residues in the CDR3. With 5 bases removed from V and 1 base from J, the gap between germline ends came to 12 bases. Germline CDR1 is SGHRS and CDR2 is YFSETQ.

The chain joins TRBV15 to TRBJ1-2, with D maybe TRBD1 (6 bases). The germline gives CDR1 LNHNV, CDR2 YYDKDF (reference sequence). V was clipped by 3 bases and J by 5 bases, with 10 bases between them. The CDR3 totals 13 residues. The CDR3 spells CATSRPQGYGYTF. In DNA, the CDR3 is TGTGCCACCAGCAGGCCTCAGGGGTATGGCTACACCTTC.

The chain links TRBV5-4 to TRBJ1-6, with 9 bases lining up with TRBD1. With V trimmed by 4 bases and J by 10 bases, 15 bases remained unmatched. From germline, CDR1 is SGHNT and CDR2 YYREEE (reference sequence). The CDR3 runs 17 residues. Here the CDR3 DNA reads TGTGCCAGCAGCCAAACCGGGACAGGGACCCTTGGGTCACCCCTCCACTTT. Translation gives CASSQTGTGTLGSPLHF. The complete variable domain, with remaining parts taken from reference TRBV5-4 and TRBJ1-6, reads ETGVTQSPTHLIKTRGQQVTLRCSSQSGHNTVSWYQQALGQGPQFIFQYYREEENGRGNFPPRFSGLQFPNYSSELNVNALELDDSALYLCASSQTGTGTLGSPLHFGNGTRLTVT.

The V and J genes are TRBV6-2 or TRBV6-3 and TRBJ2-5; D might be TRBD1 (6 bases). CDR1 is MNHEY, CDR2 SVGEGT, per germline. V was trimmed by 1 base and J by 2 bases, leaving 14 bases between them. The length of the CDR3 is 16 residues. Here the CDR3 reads CASSYFPGQKQETQYF. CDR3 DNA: TGTGCCAGCAGTTACTTCCCAGGACAGAAACAAGAGACCCAGTACTTC.

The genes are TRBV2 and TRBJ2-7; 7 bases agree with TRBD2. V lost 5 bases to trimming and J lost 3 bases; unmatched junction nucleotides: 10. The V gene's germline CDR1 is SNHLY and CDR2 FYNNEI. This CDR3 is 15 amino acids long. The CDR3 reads CASSYLGGRGYEQYV. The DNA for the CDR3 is TGTGCCAGCAGTTACCTGGGAGGGAGAGGCTACGAGCAGTACGTC.

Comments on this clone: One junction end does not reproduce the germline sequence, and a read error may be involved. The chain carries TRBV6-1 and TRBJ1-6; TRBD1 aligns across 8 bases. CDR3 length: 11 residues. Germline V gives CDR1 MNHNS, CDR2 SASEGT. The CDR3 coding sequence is TGTGCCAGCAGTGATCTGACAGGGGAGACCTTT. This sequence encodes CASSDLTGETF.